Reported below is one T cell receptor (beta chain). Per the original data handling: Amplifying reference gene primers gave estimates of nucleated cell counts. Repertoires were generated with immunoSEQ multiplex PCR, while TCRdb's copy carries only in-frame clones and drops some. The V and J calls and clone size come from that table; D and trimming were worked out from the DNA. The sample records under 200,000 clones, roughly nine tenths being singletons. This entry is derived from a study of blood T cell repertoires in COVID-19. In the study overall: Italy, Spain and the United States were the sources of the convalescent and acute COVID-19 samples. PBMCs, B-cell-depleted T cells, or T cells were the source of the cDNA or gDNA that made up the material.

Germline V gene lookup returns CDR1 KGHDR and CDR2 SFDVKD. V lost 0 bases, J lost 4 bases, and 14 bases lay in between. The CDR3 runs 16 residues. The J gene is TRBJ1-2, the V gene TRBV24-1, with D possibly being TRBD1 (5 bases). This clonotype was obtained from a man in his forties or fifties with acute or convalescent COVID-19. The sample comprised peripheral blood. In DNA form, the CDR3 reads TGTGCCACCAGTGATTTGGAGGCCAGGGAACTCTATGGCTACACCTTC. Encoded protein: CATSDLEARELYGYTF.